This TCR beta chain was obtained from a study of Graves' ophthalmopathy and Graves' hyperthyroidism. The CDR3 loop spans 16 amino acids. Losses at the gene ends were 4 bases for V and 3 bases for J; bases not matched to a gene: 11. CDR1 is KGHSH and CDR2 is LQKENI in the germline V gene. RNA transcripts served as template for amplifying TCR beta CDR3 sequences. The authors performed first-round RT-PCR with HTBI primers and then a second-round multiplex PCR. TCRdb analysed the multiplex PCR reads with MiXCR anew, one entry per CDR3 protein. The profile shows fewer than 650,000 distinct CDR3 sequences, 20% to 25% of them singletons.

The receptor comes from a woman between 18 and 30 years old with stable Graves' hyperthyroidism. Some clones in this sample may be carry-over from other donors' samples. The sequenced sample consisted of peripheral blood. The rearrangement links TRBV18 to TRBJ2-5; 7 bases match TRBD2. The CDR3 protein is CASSLYARGGEETQYF. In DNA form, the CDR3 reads TGTGCCAGCTCACTCTACGCCCGGGGAGGGGAAGAGACCCAGTACTTC.